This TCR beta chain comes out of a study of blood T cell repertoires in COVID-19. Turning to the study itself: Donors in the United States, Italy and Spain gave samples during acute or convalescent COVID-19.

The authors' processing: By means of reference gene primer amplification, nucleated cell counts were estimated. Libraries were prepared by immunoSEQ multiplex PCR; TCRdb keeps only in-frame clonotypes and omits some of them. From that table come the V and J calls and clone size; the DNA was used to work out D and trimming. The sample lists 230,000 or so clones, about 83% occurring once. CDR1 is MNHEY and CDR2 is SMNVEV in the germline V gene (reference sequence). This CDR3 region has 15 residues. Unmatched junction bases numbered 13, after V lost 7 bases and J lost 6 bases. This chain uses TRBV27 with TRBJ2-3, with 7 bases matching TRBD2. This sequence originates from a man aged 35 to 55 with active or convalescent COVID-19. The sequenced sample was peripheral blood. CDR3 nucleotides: TGTGCCAGCAATCCAAAAAATGTCGGGGGGGATACGCAGTATTTT. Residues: CASNPKNVGGDTQYF.